This T cell receptor beta chain was found in a study of blood T cell repertoires in COVID-19. Study at large: The United States, Italy and Spain were the sources of the acute and convalescent COVID-19 samples.

The protocol was immunoSEQ multiplex PCR, while the TCRdb copy is restricted to in-frame clones and leaves out a portion. The table shows some 150,000 clones, with 80% to 85% occurring only once. CDR1 and CDR2 (germline): KGHDR, SFDVKD. The V end was cut by 8 bases, the J end by 7 bases, with 17 bases between. This CDR3 region has 14 residues. This clonotype was obtained from a woman aged 80 or over with acute or convalescent COVID-19. The V gene is TRBV24-1, the J gene TRBJ1-5; the D gene is possibly TRBD1 (5 bases). The sample taken for sequencing was peripheral blood. The CDR3 reads CATKRGKFSQPQHF. CDR3 bases: TGTGCCACCAAGCGGGGGAAGTTTTCGCAGCCCCAGCATTTT.